This T cell receptor beta chain was observed in a study of cytomegalovirus exposure and HLA in healthy donors. The table lists this clone with a count of one. The V and J ends lost 4 bases and 9 bases respectively, with 7 bases between them. The CDR3 sequence is 12 residues long. From germline, CDR1 is MNHEY and CDR2 SMNVEV (reference sequence). PCR was performed using 60 Vbeta and 13 Jbeta primers. Some clones are missing from TCRdb's copy, which holds only in-frame ones; the method was immunoSEQ multiplex PCR. This table has 150,000 to 200,000 clones, approximately 80% appearing once. The clonotype originates from a middle-aged man in good health and CMV-seropositive. This rearrangement joins TRBV27 to TRBJ1-6, with D hard to call. Sequencing input: PBMCs. The CDR3 DNA is TGTGCCAGCAGTTATACGGGTTCACCCCTCCACTTT. It yields the protein CASSYTGSPLHF.